One sample yielded the 18 T cell receptor beta chains listed below, sequenced in a study of a mutant IDH1 vaccine in newly diagnosed glioma. Time point reported: baseline, week 1 (first vaccination visit). The treatment is: pre-vaccination baseline after standard-of-care therapy. Clones were sequenced by immunoSEQ multiplex PCR, and TCRdb holds only the in-frame ones, with some missing. Of approximately 92,000 clones detected, around 77% appear once; the ten largest clones hold around 7.5%. Sequencing used PBMCs, obtained from a glioma patient treated with radiotherapy, temozolomide or both. These receptors were obtained from a man in his forties with glioma.

This clone was picked up one time. The chain uses TRBV27 and TRBJ1-2, with unresolved D. Trimming shortened V by 3 bases and J by 6 bases, and 17 bases separated the two germline ends. The CDR3 length is 15 residues. The germline V gene has CDR1 MNHEY and CDR2 SMNVEV (reference sequence). The CDR3 is CASSFQGPVGHGYTF. The CDR3 bases are TGTGCCAGCAGTTTTCAAGGCCCCGTAGGACATGGCTACACCTTC.

The chain is built from TRBV7-2 and TRBJ2-1, with 8 bases aligning to TRBD2. The CDR3 contains 17 residues. CDR1 SGHTA and CDR2 FQGNSA come from the germline V gene. Losses at the gene ends were 1 base for V and 5 bases for J; bases not matched to a gene: 10. The CDR3 DNA sequence: TGTGCCAGCAGCTTAGTAGTTCGGGCGGGAGGAAACAATGAGCAGTTCTTC. It is translated as CASSLVVRAGGNNEQFF.

The CDR3 region is CASSETGLHQPQHF. The DNA of the CDR3 is TGTGCCAGTAGCGAGACAGGGTTACATCAGCCCCAGCATTTT. This chain joins TRBV19 and TRBJ1-5; 7 bases match TRBD1. The CDR3 loop spans 14 amino acids. The germline gives CDR1 LNHDA, CDR2 SQIVND (reference sequence). V lost 6 bases to trimming and J lost 5 bases; unmatched junction nucleotides: 7.

The chain couples TRBV7-9 to TRBJ1-1; a weak D match, TRBD1 (5 bases). CDR1 and CDR2 (germline): SEHNR, FQNEAQ (reference sequence). V gave up 5 bases and J gave up 11 bases, with 15 bases separating them. This CDR3 is 12 amino acids long. CDR3 sequence (DNA): TGTGCCAGCAGCGCAGGTCAGGGTAAGGCTTTCTTT. It yields the protein CASSAGQGKAFF. The variable domain in full, completed from reference TRBV7-9 and TRBJ1-1, reads DTGVSQNPRHKITKRGQNVTFRCDPISEHNRLYWYRQTLGQGPEFLTYFQNEAQLEKSRLLSDRFSAERPKGSFSTLEIQRTEQGDSAMYLCASSAGQGKAFFGQGTRLTVV.

The genes are TRBV7-6 and TRBJ1-2, with 9 positions matching TRBD1. J lost 8 bases, V lost 5 bases, and 6 bases had no gene match. CDR3 length: 13 amino acids. CDR1 is SGHVS, CDR2 FNYEAQ, per germline. The CDR3 spells CASSAQGQGGYTF. For the CDR3, the DNA is TGTGCCAGCAGCGCCCAGGGACAGGGAGGCTACACCTTC.

This chain joins TRBV14 and TRBJ1-2; D might be TRBD1 (6 bases). V was cut by 1 base and J by 8 bases, with 20 bases left in between. Germline V lookup: CDR1 SGHDN, CDR2 FVKESK. The CDR3 length is 16 residues. CDR3 amino acids: CASSQVRGAPRGGYTF. As DNA, the CDR3 is TGTGCCAGCAGCCAAGTAAGGGGGGCCCCCCGCGGGGGCTACACCTTC. The full variable domain, rest sourced from reference TRBV14 and TRBJ1-2, is EAGVTQFPSHSVIEKGQTVTLRCDPISGHDNLYWYRRVMGKEIKFLLHFVKESKQDESGMPNNRFLAERTGGTYSTLKVQPAELEDSGVYFCASSQVRGAPRGGYTFGSGTRLTVV.

The genes are TRBV29-1 and TRBJ2-7; 10 bases are shared with TRBD1. The CDR3 spans 16 residues. The V and J ends lost 0 bases and 2 bases, in that order; junction bases with no gene match: 7. The germline V gene has CDR1 SQVTM and CDR2 ANQGSEA. CDR3 bases: TGCAGCGTTGAAGATAGGGACAGGGGCCGACCCTACGAGCAGTACTTC. It encodes CSVEDRDRGRPYEQYF.

The rearrangement joins TRBV30 to TRBJ1-2; TRBD1 aligns across 10 bases. V lost 2 bases, J lost 2 bases, and 5 bases stayed unmatched. Germline V gene sequence: CDR1 GTSNPN, CDR2 SVGIG (reference sequence). The CDR3 length is 15 residues. The CDR3 region has the DNA TGTGCCTGGAGTTTTGCGGGACAGGGGAACTATGGCTACACCTTC. This sequence encodes CAWSFAGQGNYGYTF.

V gene TRBV7-2 combines with J gene TRBJ2-1; D remains ambiguous. The CDR3 has 12 residues. Trimming removed 5 bases from V and 7 bases from J, with 9 bases in between. CDR1 and CDR2 from the germline V gene are SGHTA and FQGNSA. This CDR3 is CASSPIKNEQFF. In DNA form, the CDR3 reads TGTGCCAGCAGCCCAATTAAAAATGAGCAGTTCTTC.

V usage is TRBV4-3 and J usage is TRBJ1-2, with D possibly TRBD1 on 6 matching bases. Trimming pared 0 bases from V and 0 bases from J, leaving 11 bases between. CDR3 length: 16 residues. Germline CDR1 is LGHNA and CDR2 is YSLEER. The CDR3 DNA reads as TGCGCCAGCAGCCAAGACCCGGGACACTCTAACTATGGCTACACCTTC. Protein: CASSQDPGHSNYGYTF.

This CDR3 is CASSLTRGYEQYF. In nucleotides, the CDR3 is TGTGCCAGCAGCCTGACTCGGGGATACGAGCAGTACTTC. The chain links TRBV7-2 to TRBJ2-7, with a possible D match to TRBD2 (5 bases). CDR1 and CDR2 from the germline V gene are SGHTA and FQGNSA. Trimming stripped 5 bases from V and 4 bases from J, with 12 bases between. CDR3 size: 13 residues. Combining the CDR3 with reference TRBV7-2 and TRBJ2-7 gives the whole variable domain GAGVSQSPSNKVTEKGKDVELRCDPISGHTALYWYRQSLGQGLEFLIYFQGNSAPDKSGLPSDRFSAERTGGSVSTLTIQRTQQEDSAVYLCASSLTRGYEQYFGPGTRLTVT.

This clone was seen only a few times. This chain joins TRBV5-4 and TRBJ2-5; no clear D gene. Per germline, CDR1 SGHNT and CDR2 YYREEE (reference sequence). There are 13 residues in the CDR3. The V end was cut by 2 bases, the J end by 4 bases, with 9 bases between. The CDR3 here is CASSLPGRETQYF. CDR3 bases: TGTGCCAGCAGCTTACCAGGTAGAGAGACCCAGTACTTC. Variable domain in full (rest from reference TRBV5-4 and TRBJ2-5): ETGVTQSPTHLIKTRGQQVTLRCSSQSGHNTVSWYQQALGQGPQFIFQYYREEENGRGNFPPRFSGLQFPNYSSELNVNALELDDSALYLCASSLPGRETQYFGPGTRLLVL.

The chain employs TRBV27 and TRBJ1-1, with 8 bases fitting TRBD1. Germline V lookup: CDR1 MNHEY, CDR2 SMNVEV (reference sequence). Trimming removed 5 bases from V and 1 base from J; junction bases left unmatched: 9. This CDR3 spans 16 amino acids. CDR3 DNA sequence: TGTGCCAGCAGTGAGTTATCCGGGACAGGGAACACTGAAGCTTTCTTT. The encoded protein is CASSELSGTGNTEAFF.

This chain connects TRBV29-1 to TRBJ2-7, with 10 bases identical to TRBD1. CDR3 length: 12 amino acids. CDR1 is SQVTM, CDR2 ANQGSEA, per germline. V shed 7 bases and J 6 bases; nucleotides not matched to a gene: 6. The DNA for the CDR3 is TGCAGCGCGGGACAGGGGCTAGGCGAGCAGTACTTC. Amino acid sequence: CSAGQGLGEQYF.

Only one count was recorded for this clone. This chain uses TRBV11-2 with TRBJ1-2; D is undetermined. The CDR3 has 13 amino acids. The ends were cut back, 1 base at V and 7 bases at J, with 10 bases in the middle. The germline V gene encodes CDR1 SGHAT and CDR2 FQNNGV. CDR3 in amino acids: CASSLGLIRGYTF. DNA of the CDR3: TGTGCCAGCAGCTTAGGGTTAATTCGTGGCTACACCTTC. Full variable domain (missing parts from reference TRBV11-2 and TRBJ1-2): EAGVAQSPRYKIIEKRQSVAFWCNPISGHATLYWYQQILGQGPKLLIQFQNNGVVDDSQLPKDRFSAERLKGVDSTLKIQPAKLEDSAVYLCASSLGLIRGYTFGSGTRLTVV.

This clone was detected only a few times. The V gene is TRBV19, the J gene TRBJ2-6, with D hard to call. The CDR3 spans 17 residues. Germline loops: CDR1 LNHDA, CDR2 SQIVND (reference sequence). V gave up 6 bases and J gave up 0 bases, with 15 bases separating them. For the CDR3, the DNA is TGTGCCAGTAGCTTAAGGCCAAGTCTCTCTGGGGCCAACGTCCTGACTTTC. This gives the protein CASSLRPSLSGANVLTF.

The rearrangement joins TRBV15 to TRBJ2-4; 9 bases fit TRBD1. The trim removed 4 bases at V and 5 bases at J, leaving 3 bases unmatched. The CDR3 extends over 14 amino acids. Germline assignment: CDR1 LNHNV and CDR2 YYDKDF (reference sequence). The CDR3 DNA sequence: TGTGCCACCAGCACCCGGACAGGGGAAAACATTCAGTACTTC. This sequence encodes CATSTRTGENIQYF. Full variable domain (outside the CDR3, taken from reference TRBV15 and TRBJ2-4): DAMVIQNPRYQVTQFGKPVTLSCSQTLNHNVMYWYQQKSSQAPKLLFHYYDKDFNNEADTPDNFQSRRPNTSFCFLDIRSPGLGDTAMYLCATSTRTGENIQYFGAGTRLSVL.

The chain is built from TRBV27 and TRBJ1-2, with a possible D match to TRBD1 (6 bases). V was clipped by 3 bases and J by 2 bases, with 10 bases between them. Germline CDR1 and CDR2: MNHEY and SMNVEV (reference sequence). The CDR3 is made up of 14 amino acids. The DNA for the CDR3 is TGTGCCAGCAGTTTGGACAGACTAAACTATGGCTACACCTTC. It is translated as CASSLDRLNYGYTF.